This T cell receptor beta chain appears in the sequencing data of a study of memory CD4+ T cells and cytomegalovirus serostatus. The sort gate was single viable CD3+CD4+CD8-CD45RO+ cells for memory CD4+ T cells. CD4+ T cells were isolated by positive magnetic selection. Findings and limits, study-wide: CD4+ memory repertoires contained about 40% of the roughly 150 reported CMV TCRbeta sequences. Suggested: most of the CMV-linked TCR signature lies in CD4+ memory cells.

Per the authors' pipeline: Out-of-frame sequences were removed, leaving roughly 2,200,000 distinct TCRbeta sequences. Profiling relied on immunoSEQ multiplex PCR, and the TCRdb table lists in-frame clones only, not all of them. The V and J calls and clone size were taken over from that table, and D and trimming were inferred from the DNA. The sample has 75,000 to 90,000 clones; roughly 80% are singletons. This CDR3 is 14 amino acids long. The V gene's germline CDR1 is SQVTM and CDR2 ANQGSEA. Trimming took off 4 bases at V and 3 bases at J, with 12 bases between the two ends. As to this clone: Its specificity is unknown.

The chain employs TRBV29-1 and TRBJ2-2; possible D gene TRBD1, 6 bases. The sample comprised memory CD4+ T cells from blood. The receptor comes from an adult in good health and CMV-seronegative. The CDR3 protein is CSVVAGADTGELFF. CDR3 DNA: TGCAGCGTTGTGGCAGGGGCGGACACCGGGGAGCTGTTTTTT.